This T cell receptor (beta chain) was recorded in a study of brain T cells in children with intractable seizures. The sequenced cases were selected for having the highest brain T cell transcript signatures. Generated by immunoSEQ multiplex PCR, the TCRdb table keeps only in-frame clones and is missing some. Among over 20,000 clones listed, around 94% were seen once. Regarding this clone: What it binds is not known.

Study-wide results and limits: HCMV serostatus was not known, and viral specificity came from CDR3 similarity only. Absence of clones before surgery may stem from lower sequencing depth.

This material consisted of peripheral blood, taken at surgery. The receptor was isolated from a boy aged 5 to 17 with focal cortical dysplasia and intractable seizures.

CDR3 sequence reads: CASSISWATNEKLFF. The CDR3 DNA reads TGTGCCAGCAGTATCTCCTGGGCGACTAATGAAAAACTGTTTTTT. The rearrangement uses TRBV27 and TRBJ1-4; D is ambiguous. This CDR3 spans 15 amino acids. V was clipped by 5 bases and J by 2 bases, with 12 bases between them. The germline gives CDR1 MNHEY, CDR2 SMNVEV (reference sequence).